The rows below give T cell receptor beta chains drawn from one sample of a study of T cell changes during pregnancy in multiple sclerosis. Using immunoSEQ multiplex PCR, the repertoire was profiled, and TCRdb retains in-frame clones only, with some absent. The repertoire consists of 40,000 to 55,000 clones, with around 92% occurring once and the leading ten covering around 0.76%. Specimen: CD4+ T cells from peripheral blood mononuclear cells, collected in the third trimester of pregnancy. These receptors all come from a female donor with multiple sclerosis, enrolled in a pregnancy study. The CDR3 runs from the conserved cysteine through the conserved F or W. The D gene is left open where the match is weak. Clone size is given for some rows only: seen once, a few or many times, or a class if the clone is expanded.

>TRBJ2-3|TRBV11-2|-|TRBD2
TGTGCCAGCAGCCAACTAGCGGGATTCACAGATACGCAGTATTTT
CASSQLAGFTDTQYF
>TRBJ1-1|TRBV7-3|-|-
TGTGCCAGCAGCTTAAACGGGGATCCTACTGAAGCTTTCTTT
CASSLNGDPTEAFF
>TRBJ2-5|TRBV5-4|-|-
TGTGCCAGCAGCTTGGACGGGTGGAGGGAGACCCAGTACTTC
CASSLDGWRETQYF
>TRBJ1-5|TRBV4-1|-|TRBD1
TGCGCCAGCAGCCAAGAACAGGGGTTTGGGAGCAATCAGCCCCAGCATTTT
CASSQEQGFGSNQPQHF
>TRBJ2-5|TRBV7-2|-|TRBD1
TGTGCCAGCAGCTCCGATAGACAGGGCCAAGAGACCCAGTACTTC
CASSSDRQGQETQYF
>TRBJ2-5|TRBV7-2|-|-
TGTGCCAGCAGCTCGAGCGCCGGGACTGGCCAAGAGACCCAGTACTTC
CASSSSAGTGQETQYF
>TRBJ2-3|TRBV7-2|-|-
TGTGCCAGCAGCCCCGGGGGACCGCGGGATACGCAGTATTTT
CASSPGGPRDTQYF
>TRBJ2-7|TRBV27|once|-
TGTGCCAGCAGGGGGACAGCACGGGGGTACGAGCAGTACTTC
CASRGTARGYEQYF
>TRBJ1-5|TRBV6-5|-|TRBD1
TGTGCCAGCAGTTACTTCGGCAGGGGGCCGAATCAGCCCCAGCATTTT
CASSYFGRGPNQPQHF
>TRBJ1-1|TRBV12-5|-|TRBD1
TGTGCTAGTGGTGGCCTGACAGGGAAGAACACTGAAGCTTTCTTT
CASGGLTGKNTEAFF
>TRBJ2-3|TRBV10-3|-|TRBD2
TGTGCCATCAGTGAGCCCACGGGGGGAGGCACAGATACGCAGTATTTT
CAISEPTGGGTDTQYF
>TRBJ1-3|TRBV7-2|once|TRBD1
TGTGCCAGCAGCCCCGTGGGACAGGGCTCTGGAAACACCATATATTTT
CASSPVGQGSGNTIYF
>TRBJ1-2|TRBV6-5|-|-
TGTGCCAGCAGACCCCCGGGAGGTCTCTATGGCTACACCTTC
CASRPPGGLYGYTF
>TRBJ1-4|TRBV4-1|-|-
TGCGCCAGCAGCCAAGATCAGGCAACTAATGAAAAACTGTTTTTT
CASSQDQATNEKLFF
>TRBJ1-1|TRBV2|-|TRBD1
TGTGCCAGCAGTAACCCCGGGACAGGGGGCACTGAAGCTTTCTTT
CASSNPGTGGTEAFF
>TRBJ2-1|TRBV9|-|TRBD1
TGTGCCAGCAGCTCCCGGACAGGATACAATGAGCAGTTCTTC
CASSSRTGYNEQFF
>TRBJ2-5|TRBV15|-|TRBD2
TGTGCCACCGCCCCTAGCGGGGGAAATCAAGAGACCCAGTACTTC
CATAPSGGNQETQYF
>TRBJ1-1|TRBV4-2|once|-
TGTGCCAGCAGCCAAGTCTTAGGGGGCACTGAAGCTTTCTTT
CASSQVLGGTEAFF
>TRBJ1-1|TRBV10-1|-|TRBD1
TGCGCCAGCACCCAGGGACAGGGGGCTCACACTGAAGCTTTCTTT
CASTQGQGAHTEAFF
>TRBJ1-2|TRBV9|-|TRBD1
TGTGCCAGCAGCGTAGGGACAGGGAGCTATGGCTACACCTTC
CASSVGTGSYGYTF
>TRBJ1-1|TRBV13|-|TRBD1
TGTGCCAGCAGCTCGAATACAGGGGGATTAGGGGGCACTGAAGCTTTCTTT
CASSSNTGGLGGTEAFF
>TRBJ1-5|TRBV7-2|-|TRBD1
TGTGCCAGCAGCTCCCGGGACAGGGGGCTGGGTCAGCCCCAGCATTTT
CASSSRDRGLGQPQHF
>TRBJ2-5|TRBV5-4|-|TRBD1
TGTGCCAGCAGCAAGGGCTCCGGGACAGGGCGGGAGACCCAGTACTTC
CASSKGSGTGRETQYF
>TRBJ1-2|TRBV5-6|-|TRBD1
TGTGCCAGCAGCTCACGCGGGACAGGGATCTATGGCTACACCTTC
CASSSRGTGIYGYTF
>TRBJ2-1|TRBV7-9|-|-
TGTGCCAGCAGCTTAGACCGAACAGGGTTCGGCGATGAGCAGTTCTTC
CASSLDRTGFGDEQFF
>TRBJ1-6|TRBV7-3|-|-
TGTGCCAGCAGCTTAAGAGGGCCCTCCTATAATTCACCCCTCCACTTT
CASSLRGPSYNSPLHF
>TRBJ1-2|TRBV4-1|-|-
TGCGCCAGCAGCCAAGAAGACAGTCGAGGCAGCTACACCTTC
CASSQEDSRGSYTF
>TRBJ2-3|TRBV6-5|-|TRBD2
TGTGCCAGCACCAACGGGGGGGGCACGCAGTATTTT
CASTNGGGTQYF
>TRBJ1-5|TRBV27|-|TRBD1
TGTGCCAGCAGTTTATCTACAGGGGTTCGGCCCCAGCATTTT
CASSLSTGVRPQHF
>TRBJ2-7|TRBV6-6|-|TRBD1
TGTGCCAGCCGGAGACAGGGGGCCGATTTCGAGCAGTACTTC
CASRRQGADFEQYF
>TRBJ2-1|TRBV5-6|-|TRBD1
TGTGCCAGCAGCTTCCGCTACCCCGACAGGGATGAGCAGTTCTTC
CASSFRYPDRDEQFF
>TRBJ1-2|TRBV19|-|-
TGTGCCAGTAGTATAGGTCAGGGGTATGGCTACACCTTC
CASSIGQGYGYTF
>TRBJ2-5|TRBV7-9|-|TRBD2
TGTGCCAGCAGCTTAGCGCCGACTAGCGGTCGGGAGACCCAGTACTTC
CASSLAPTSGRETQYF
>TRBJ2-2|TRBV4-3|once|-
TGCGCCAGCAGCCAGGGACACAACACCGGGGAGCTGTTTTTT
CASSQGHNTGELFF
>TRBJ2-1|TRBV7-9|-|-
TGTGCCAGCAGCCGCCTTGAGACAACCTACTACAATGAGCAGTTCTTC
CASSRLETTYYNEQFF
>TRBJ2-7|TRBV4-1|once|TRBD1
TGCGCCAGCAGCCAACCCGGACAGGGCTCCTACGAGCAGTACTTC
CASSQPGQGSYEQYF
>TRBJ2-1|TRBV2|-|TRBD2
TGTGCCAGCACCCCGACTAGCGGGGGGGCCGGTGAGCAGTTCTTC
CASTPTSGGAGEQFF